This T cell receptor beta chain was identified in a study of PD-1 blockade in mismatch repair-deficient tumors. Points from the study as a whole: After pembrolizumab, tumor-resident clones rose rapidly, then generally contracted before radiologic responses.

Every patient had mismatch repair deficiency by PCR or immunohistochemistry. TCRs were sequenced from three patients responding to pembrolizumab. The CDR3 runs to 13 residues. The V gene lost 5 bases and the J gene lost 3 bases, with 8 bases spanning the gap. Per germline, CDR1 SGHTA and CDR2 FQGTGA. This table comes from immunoSEQ multiplex PCR, and its TCRdb copy is limited to in-frame clones, with some not included. The sample carries about 120,000 clones, 86% recorded once. About this clone itself: Its antigen is undetermined.

The sequence derives from an adult with mismatch repair-deficient cancer. The chain recombines TRBV7-3 with TRBJ2-1; D call uncertain. The specimen comprised peripheral blood, sampled 44 weeks after starting pembrolizumab. The CDR3 DNA is TGTGCCAGCAGCCCTAGACACTACAATGAGCAGTTCTTC. Encoded protein: CASSPRHYNEQFF.